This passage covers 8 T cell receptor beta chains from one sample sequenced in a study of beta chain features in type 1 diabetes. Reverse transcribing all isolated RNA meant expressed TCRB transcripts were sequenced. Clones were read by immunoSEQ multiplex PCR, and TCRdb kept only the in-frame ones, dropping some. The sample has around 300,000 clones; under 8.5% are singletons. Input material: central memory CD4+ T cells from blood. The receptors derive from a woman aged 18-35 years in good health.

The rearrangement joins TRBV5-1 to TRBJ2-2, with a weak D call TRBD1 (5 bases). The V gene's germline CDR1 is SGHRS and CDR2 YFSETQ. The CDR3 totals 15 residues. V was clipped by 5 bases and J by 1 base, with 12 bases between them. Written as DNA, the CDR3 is TGCGCCAGCAGACCTACAACAGGGAACACCGGGGAGCTGTTTTTT. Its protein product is CASRPTTGNTGELFF.

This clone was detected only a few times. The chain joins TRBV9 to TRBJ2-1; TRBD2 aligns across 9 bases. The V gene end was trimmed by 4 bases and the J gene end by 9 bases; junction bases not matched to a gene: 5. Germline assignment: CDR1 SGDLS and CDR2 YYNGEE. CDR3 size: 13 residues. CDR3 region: CASSKGLALEQFF. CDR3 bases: TGTGCCAGCAGCAAGGGACTAGCACTTGAGCAGTTCTTC.

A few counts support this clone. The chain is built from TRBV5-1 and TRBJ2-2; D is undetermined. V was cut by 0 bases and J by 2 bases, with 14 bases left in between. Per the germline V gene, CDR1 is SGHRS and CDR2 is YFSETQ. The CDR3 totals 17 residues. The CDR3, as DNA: TGCGCCAGCAGCTTGGCCGGGCAGGATAGAAACACCGGGGAGCTGTTTTTT. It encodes CASSLAGQDRNTGELFF.

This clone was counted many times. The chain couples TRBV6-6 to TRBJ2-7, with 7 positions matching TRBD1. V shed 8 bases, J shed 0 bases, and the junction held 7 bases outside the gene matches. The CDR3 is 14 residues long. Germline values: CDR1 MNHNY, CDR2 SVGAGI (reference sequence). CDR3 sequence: CASSQGFPSYEQYV. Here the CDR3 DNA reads TGTGCCAGCTCACAGGGGTTCCCCTCCTACGAGCAGTACGTC.

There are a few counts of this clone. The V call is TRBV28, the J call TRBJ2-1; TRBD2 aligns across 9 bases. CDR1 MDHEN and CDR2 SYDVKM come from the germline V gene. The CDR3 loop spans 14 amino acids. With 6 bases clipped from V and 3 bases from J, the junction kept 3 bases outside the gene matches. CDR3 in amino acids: CASRGLAFYNEQFF. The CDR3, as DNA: TGTGCCAGCAGGGGACTAGCTTTCTACAATGAGCAGTTCTTC.

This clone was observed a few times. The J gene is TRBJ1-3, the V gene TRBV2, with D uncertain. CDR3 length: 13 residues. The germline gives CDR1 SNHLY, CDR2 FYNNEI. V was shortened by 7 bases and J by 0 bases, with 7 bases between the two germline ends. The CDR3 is CASKEGSGNTIYF. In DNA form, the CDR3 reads TGTGCCAGCAAGGAAGGCTCTGGAAACACCATATATTTT.

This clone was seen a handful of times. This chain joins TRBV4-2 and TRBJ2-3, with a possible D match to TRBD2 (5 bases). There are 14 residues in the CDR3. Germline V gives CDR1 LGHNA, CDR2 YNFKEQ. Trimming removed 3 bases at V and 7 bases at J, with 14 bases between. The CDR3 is CASSQEVVGNTQYF. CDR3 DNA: TGTGCCAGCAGCCAGGAGGTTGTCGGGAATACGCAGTATTTT.

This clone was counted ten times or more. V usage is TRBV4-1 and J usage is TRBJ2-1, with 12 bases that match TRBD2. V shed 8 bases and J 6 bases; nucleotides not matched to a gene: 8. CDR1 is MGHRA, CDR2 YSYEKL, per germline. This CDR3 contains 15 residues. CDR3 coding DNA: TGCGCCAGCGGTACTACTAGCGGGGGGCTCAATGAGCAGTTCTTC. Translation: CASGTTSGGLNEQFF.